Sequencing of this T cell receptor beta chain was carried out in a study of neoadjuvant anti-PD-1 for oral cavity cancer. Study summary: Patients without progression received a fourth nivolumab dose around day 43, then surgical resection on days 50-56.

The time point: after neoadjuvant nivolumab, at surgical resection. Stage II-IVA oral cavity squamous cell carcinoma was new and untreated by systemic or radiation therapy. Looked up from germline, CDR1 is MNHNS and CDR2 is SASEGT. This CDR3 is 13 amino acids long. V lost 2 bases to trimming and J lost 1 base, with 5 bases between them. The table came from immunoSEQ multiplex PCR; TCRdb's copy has only in-frame clones and leaves some out. The table shows over 14,000 clones, with just under 70% occurring only once. This chain connects TRBV6-1 to TRBJ1-1; perhaps TRBD1 as D (5 bases). Sequencing used PBMCs, obtained after nivolumab (anti-PD-1) treatment. This clonotype was sampled from a person between 40 and 85 years old with oral cavity squamous cell carcinoma. In DNA, the CDR3 is TGTGCCAGCAGTGAAAGGGGGAACACTGAAGCTTTCTTT. Translated: CASSERGNTEAFF.